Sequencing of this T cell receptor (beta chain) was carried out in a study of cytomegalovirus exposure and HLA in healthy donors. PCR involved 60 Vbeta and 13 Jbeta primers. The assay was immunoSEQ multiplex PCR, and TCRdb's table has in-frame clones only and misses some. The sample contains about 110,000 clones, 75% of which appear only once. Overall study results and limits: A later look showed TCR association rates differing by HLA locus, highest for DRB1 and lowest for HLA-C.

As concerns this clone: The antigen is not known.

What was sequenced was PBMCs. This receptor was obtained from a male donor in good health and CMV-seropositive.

Here the CDR3 DNA reads TGTGCCAGCAGCGTAGCCCAAGCCGGGACAGGGGTGCTAGGGGAGACCCAGTACTTC. Protein sequence: CASSVAQAGTGVLGETQYF. V usage is TRBV9 and J usage is TRBJ2-5; TRBD1 matches at 10 bases. The CDR3 has 19 residues. CDR1 is SGDLS and CDR2 is YYNGEE in the germline V gene. V lost 0 bases to trimming and J lost 5 bases; unmatched junction nucleotides: 16.